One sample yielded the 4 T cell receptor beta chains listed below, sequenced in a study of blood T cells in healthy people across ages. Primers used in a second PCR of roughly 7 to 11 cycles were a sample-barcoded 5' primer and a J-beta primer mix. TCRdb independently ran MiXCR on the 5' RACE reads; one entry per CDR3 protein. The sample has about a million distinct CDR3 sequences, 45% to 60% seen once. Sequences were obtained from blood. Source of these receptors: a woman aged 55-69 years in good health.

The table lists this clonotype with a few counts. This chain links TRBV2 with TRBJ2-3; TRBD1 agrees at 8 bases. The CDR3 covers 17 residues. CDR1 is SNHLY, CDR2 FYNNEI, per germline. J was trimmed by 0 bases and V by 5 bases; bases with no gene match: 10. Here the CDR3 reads CASSKTRGTGSTDTQYF. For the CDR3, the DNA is TGTGCCAGCAGTAAAACGAGAGGGACAGGTAGCACAGATACGCAGTATTTT.

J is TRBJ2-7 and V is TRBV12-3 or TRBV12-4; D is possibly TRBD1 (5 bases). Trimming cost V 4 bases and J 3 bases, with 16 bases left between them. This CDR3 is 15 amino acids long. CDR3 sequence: CASSSDIHSGYEQYF. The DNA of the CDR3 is TGTGCCAGCAGTTCGGACATACACTCGGGCTACGAGCAGTACTTC.

CDR3 sequence reads: CASSQVRGKDTQYF. The CDR3 coding sequence is TGTGCCAGCAGCCAAGTAAGAGGGAAGGATACGCAGTATTTT. V and J are TRBV3-1 and TRBJ2-3; tentatively, D is TRBD2 (5 bases). The CDR3 has 14 residues. V gave up 1 base and J gave up 6 bases, with 11 bases separating them. Germline V CDR1 and CDR2: LGHDT, YNNKEL (reference sequence).

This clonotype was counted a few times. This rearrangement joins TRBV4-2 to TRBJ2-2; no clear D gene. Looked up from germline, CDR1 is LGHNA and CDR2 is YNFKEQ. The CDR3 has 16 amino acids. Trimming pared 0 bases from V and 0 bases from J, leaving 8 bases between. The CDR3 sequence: CASSQDAVANTGELFF. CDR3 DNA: TGTGCCAGCAGCCAAGATGCGGTGGCGAACACCGGGGAGCTGTTTTTT.